This TCR beta chain was identified during a study of low-dose radiotherapy and immunotherapy resistance in tumors (dated by TCRdb to the early 2020s). Study-level background: In Cohort 1, 0.5 Gy per fraction was delivered every 2 weeks, and a total PTV dose of 6.5 Gy was prescribed. For Cohort 2, the dose was 1 Gy per fraction given every two weeks, adding up to 13 Gy in total across 26 weeks. Patients were given nivolumab as a 240 mg flat dose every two weeks and ipilimumab at 1 mg/kg every six weeks, with both drugs delivered intravenously. Intravenous cyclophosphamide at 200 mg/m2 was administered every two weeks, one day ahead of each radiation and immunotherapy administration. Patients took aspirin 300 mg orally once daily for four cycles, starting on cycle 1 day 1. Randomization of trial participants into treatment groups was not performed. Eight patients were included in the translational analysis: three from the first dose cohort and the first five from the second dose cohort.

Reading the label with the study, this specimen's time point is: after trial treatment. This specimen's treatment or condition label, per the study, means: LDRT plus nivolumab, ipilimumab, low-dose cyclophosphamide and aspirin (RACIN trial). The donors came from RACIN, which was a single-arm phase I dose-escalation trial that paired nivolumab and ipilimumab with aspirin, low-dose cyclophosphamide and low-dose radiotherapy. Patients were eligible if they had advanced solid tumors that were TIL-negative. As encoded in the germline V gene (reference sequence), CDR1 is DFQATT while CDR2 is SNEGSKA. The germline V and J ends show losses of 0 bases and 9 bases respectively, and no gene match explains 12 bases of the junction. Including cysteine and phenylalanine, the CDR3 has 15 amino acids. Kept here is only the CDR3 DNA, which spans 45 bases and is read in frame from base 1. This clonotype was seen ten or more times. Its antigen target is currently unknown. One base away there is no much larger clone; base qualities are not given.

TCRdb shows the sequencer as Illumina HiSeq 2500. First-strand cDNA was synthesized with Superscript III and a set of TRAV- and TRBV-specific primers, covering both TCRalpha and TCRbeta chains. TCRs were amplified for 20 PCR cycles with Phusion, using a constant-region primer paired with the adapter attached to the V primers. Amplification of the isolated mRNA was done with the MessageAmp II aRNA Amplification Kit, which involved a roughly 17-hour in vitro transcription at 37 degrees C. The Dynabeads mRNA DIRECT Purification Kit was used to isolate the mRNA for TCR sequencing. Indexed Illumina adapters were added in a second Phusion PCR of 20 to 30 cycles, after which AMPure XP beads were used to purify the products. As for the authors' bioinformatics: Custom Perl scripts pooled TCR sequences encoding the same protein, removed out-of-frame sequences and computed each clonotype's abundance. The analysis excluded TCR sequences that were supported by just one read. Among the metrics used to describe the repertoires were Shannon entropy, Gini index, clonality, richness, and the frequency of TCRs shared between repertoires. TCRdb passed the public sequencing reads through fastp at Q25 and MiXCR, retaining productive beta sequences. Each CDR3 protein appears once, grouped with its most common genes and DNA. These V and J calls rely on TCRdb rather than the paper's analysis. The table for this sample lists about 58,000 distinct CDR3 sequences; under 30% of them were counted only once. The ten largest clones add up to 6.5% to 7% of the sample.

This clonotype was sampled from a male donor with prostate cancer. The specimen was PBMCs, collected after low-dose radiotherapy plus immunotherapy. Recombination connected TRBV20-1 to TRBJ2-5; a stretch of 8 junction bases matches TRBD2. CDR3 loop: CSARDHWTGGEAQYF. At the DNA level, the sequence is TGCAGTGCTAGAGATCACTGGACCGGGGGGGAGGCCCAGTACTTC.